This entry describes one T cell receptor (beta chain). Its target is not known. Trimming left V 8 bases short and J 5 bases short, with 15 bases between. Germline V gene sequence: CDR1 SEHNR, CDR2 FQNEAQ (reference sequence). There are 13 residues in the CDR3. The repertoire was sequenced with immunoSEQ multiplex PCR; TCRdb's copy has only in-frame clones and lacks some. The table includes 100,000 to 150,000 clones, 65% to 90% detected once. The data derive from a study of T cell responses to AZD1222 COVID-19 vaccine. Study-wide results and limits: Females made up more of the donors, who were largely white British, and clonal diversity may have come out too low. Repertoires were obtained solely post-peak T cell response. Close to half of all spike-specific TCRs reportedly target regions of the variants that are unmutated. Baseline serology detected seropositivity in only a handful of AZD1222 recipients.

The chain is built from TRBV7-9 and TRBJ1-2; D might be TRBD1 (6 bases). This sequence was found in an adult who received the AZD1222 COVID-19 vaccine. This material consisted of peripheral blood, taken 28 days after the second AZD1222 dose. DNA of the CDR3: TGTGCCAGCGGCAGGGGCGAGGGGTATGGCTACACCTTC. This gives the protein CASGRGEGYGYTF.